This T cell receptor beta chain was sequenced in a study of radiation and T cells in renal cell carcinoma. Overall study results and limits: Baseline intratumoral clonotype presence is unknown without pretreatment biopsies.

Described time point: blood 4 weeks post-SBRT, at nephrectomy. The treatment is: 15 Gy SBRT to primary tumor, nephrectomy 4 weeks later. As concerns this clone: Its antigen is not identified.

CDR1 and CDR2 from the germline V gene are SGHRS and YFSETQ. V lost 7 bases and J lost 1; bases outside the gene matches: 4. The CDR3 length is 14 residues. The data were produced by immunoSEQ multiplex PCR, yet TCRdb's version contains in-frame clones alone and is incomplete. The top ten hold under 8.5% of the sample, which has about 100,000 clones, 65% to 90% seen once. The starting material was blood, obtained from a patient whose treatment included radiotherapy and nephrectomy. This sequence originates from a man aged 55 to 69 with renal cell carcinoma. The chain has TRBV5-1 and TRBJ2-7; 11 bases match TRBD2. CDR3 residues: CASSGTSGSYEQYF. The CDR3 DNA is TGCGCCAGCTCCGGGACTAGCGGTTCCTACGAGCAGTACTTC.